This TCR beta chain is from a study of CD4 T cells in relation to SARS-CoV-2 and coronaviruses. Across the whole study: TCR beta CDR3s were sequenced after approximately nine-day antigen culture of PBMCs. Shared crossreactive spike epitopes were mapped to their HLA restriction. The study, taken as a whole, reports: Crossreactivity was assessed only for spike protein, not other viral proteins.

Remarks on this clone: The antigen remains undetermined.

More than 8.5 x 10^4 naive or memory CD4+ cells were cultured with CEF peptides for about 10 days. Clones were read by immunoSEQ multiplex PCR, and TCRdb kept only the in-frame ones, dropping some. This table has about 36,000 clones, around 77% appearing once. The CDR3 consists of 15 residues. Trimming pared 0 bases from V and 5 bases from J, leaving 13 bases between. Germline-derived CDR1 and CDR2 are SGHVS and FNYEAQ. Sequencing was carried out using memory CD4+ T cells from PBMCs, cultured in vitro. The sequence came from an adult with COVID-19. The chain links TRBV7-6 to TRBJ1-1; D not certain. The CDR3 reads CASSLAVGDRTEAFF. In DNA form, the CDR3 reads TGTGCCAGCAGCTTAGCTGTCGGGGATAGGACTGAAGCTTTCTTT.